Following are 21 T cell receptor beta chains from one sample sequenced in a study of CD8 T cells in Susac syndrome. RNA amounts of roughly 0.45 to 1 ug underwent reverse transcription with random hexamers. TCRdb re-analysed the immunoSEQ multiplex PCR reads in MiXCR, keeping a single row per CDR3 protein. The sample shows about 50,000 distinct CDR3 sequences, roughly 93% of them seen only once. The sequenced sample consisted of CD8+ T cells from PBMCs. Every receptor here comes from a human donor with multiple sclerosis.

The chain employs TRBV27 and TRBJ1-2; TRBD1 aligns across 11 bases. CDR3 length: 15 amino acids. CDR1 MNHEY and CDR2 SMNVEV come from the germline V gene (reference sequence). The CDR3 DNA sequence: TGTGCATCTTCGAGGACAGGGGGCGCAGACTATGGCTACACCTTC. It codes for CASSRTGGADYGYTF.

The chain links TRBV10-3 to TRBJ1-4; D remains unclear. Germline assignment: CDR1 ENHRY and CDR2 SYGVKD. The CDR3 consists of 16 residues. Trimming pared 0 bases from V and 8 bases from J, leaving 16 bases between. CDR3 sequence reads: CAISESSTLDREKLFF. CDR3 DNA: TGTGCCATCAGTGAGTCGTCAACCTTAGATAGGGAAAAACTGTTTTTT.

This clonotype was counted a single time. The gene calls are TRBV29-1 and TRBJ2-7, with D possibly TRBD1 on 5 matching bases. Germline V CDR1 and CDR2: SQVTM, ANQGSEA. V was cut by 4 bases and J by 5 bases, with 6 bases left in between. This CDR3 has 10 amino acids. CDR3 bases: TGCAGCGTTGTAGGGGACGAGCAGTACTTC. Its protein product is CSVVGDEQYF.

This chain connects TRBV5-1 to TRBJ1-2; tentative D call: TRBD1 (5 bases). The CDR3 has 15 amino acids. V was shortened by 0 bases and J by 1 base, with 10 bases between the two germline ends. Looked up from germline, CDR1 is SGHRS and CDR2 is YFSETQ. In nucleotides, the CDR3 is TGCGCCAGCAGCTTGGGCGCCAGGGATAACTATGGCTACACCTTC. Translated: CASSLGARDNYGYTF.

The genes are TRBV2 and TRBJ1-1, with 9 bases that match TRBD1. The CDR3 is 14 residues long. J was trimmed by 1 base and V by 6 bases; bases with no gene match: 3. Germline CDR1 SNHLY, CDR2 FYNNEI. CDR3 in DNA: TGTGCCAGCAGGCACAGGGGGCAGAACACTGAAGCTTTCTTT. Translated: CASRHRGQNTEAFF.

V and J are TRBV5-4 and TRBJ2-5, with D perhaps assigned TRBD1 or TRBD2 (5 bases each). The CDR3 length is 15 residues. CDR1 is SGHNT, CDR2 YYREEE, per germline (reference sequence). V was clipped by 4 bases and J by 5 bases, with 18 bases between them. CDR3 loop: CASSRSDTGGETQYF. CDR3 bases: TGTGCCAGCAGCCGTTCGGACACCGGCGGGGAGACCCAGTACTTC.

The table lists this clonotype with a count of one. This chain joins TRBV13 and TRBJ2-1; tentative D call: TRBD2 (6 bases). The CDR3 extends over 14 amino acids. Germline lookup yields CDR1 PRHDT and CDR2 FYEKMQ (reference sequence). V shed 3 bases and J shed 7 bases, with 13 bases lying between them. CDR3 protein: CASSLKWGRNEQFF. The CDR3 region has the DNA TGTGCCAGCAGCTTGAAATGGGGGAGGAATGAGCAGTTCTTC.

This chain connects TRBV25-1 to TRBJ1-5, with 10 bases aligning to TRBD1. Germline CDR1 and CDR2: MGHDK and SYGVNS. V lost 8 bases, J lost 6 bases, and 4 bases stayed unmatched. This CDR3 is built from 13 residues. The CDR3 region is CASGDRGGQPQHF. The CDR3 DNA sequence: TGTGCCAGCGGGGACAGGGGAGGTCAGCCCCAGCATTTT. The complete variable domain, with remaining parts taken from reference TRBV25-1 and TRBJ1-5, reads EADIYQTPRYLVIGTGKKITLECSQTMGHDKMYWYQQDPGMELHLIHYSYGVNSTEKGDLSSESTVSRIRTEHFPLTLESARPSHTSQYLCASGDRGGQPQHFGDGTRLSIL.

In its sample, this clonotype was seen a few times. This chain uses TRBV11-2 with TRBJ2-3; 12 bases fit TRBD2. Trimming removed 4 bases from V and 1 base from J; junction bases left unmatched: 0. Germline V gene sequence: CDR1 SGHAT, CDR2 FQNNGV. CDR3 length: 15 residues. The CDR3 DNA reads TGTGCCAGCAGCTGGACTAGCGGGGGCACAGATACGCAGTATTTT. It translates to CASSWTSGGTDTQYF.

V gene TRBV9 combines with J gene TRBJ1-1; D is perhaps TRBD1 (5 bases). CDR3 length: 13 residues. Trimming left V 3 bases short and J 12 bases short, with 18 bases between. Germline assignment: CDR1 SGDLS and CDR2 YYNGEE. The CDR3 is CASSAGGDTVSFF. The CDR3, as DNA: TGTGCCAGCAGCGCTGGGGGAGACACTGTTTCTTTCTTT.

The V call is TRBV10-1, the J call TRBJ1-2; weak D call: TRBD1 (5 bases). The CDR3 is made up of 14 amino acids. CDR1 is WNHNN, CDR2 SYGVQD, per germline (reference sequence). V was clipped by 4 bases and J by 4 bases, with 13 bases between them. The CDR3 region is CASSGHWGSYGYTF. The CDR3 DNA reads as TGCGCCAGCAGTGGACATTGGGGGAGCTATGGCTACACCTTC.

The CDR3 protein is CASSDEGEMNTEAFF. CDR3 DNA: TGTGCCAGTAGTGACGAGGGCGAGATGAACACTGAAGCTTTCTTT. The chain combines TRBV19 with TRBJ1-1; no clear D. The CDR3 contains 15 residues. The germline V gene encodes CDR1 LNHDA and CDR2 SQIVND (reference sequence). V was cut by 5 bases and J by 0 bases, with 13 bases left in between.

The chain is built from TRBV6-5 and TRBJ2-5; 9 bases are shared with TRBD2. The CDR3 spans 17 residues. Germline V lookup: CDR1 MNHEY, CDR2 SVGAGI. The V segment lost 2 bases and the J segment 0 bases; nucleotides outside the gene matches: 7. The CDR3 nucleotides read TGTGCCAGCAGTTACGGGTTAGCGGGGGAGCACCAAGAGACCCAGTACTTC. Translating it yields CASSYGLAGEHQETQYF.

The chain links TRBV7-9 to TRBJ1-1, with D possibly matching TRBD1 (5 bases). Germline V gene lookup returns CDR1 SEHNR and CDR2 FQNEAQ (reference sequence). The CDR3 runs 14 residues. The V and J ends lost 5 bases and 0 bases respectively, with 10 bases between them. CDR3 region: CASSPPGLNTEAFF. The DNA of the CDR3 is TGTGCCAGCAGCCCACCAGGGCTGAACACTGAAGCTTTCTTT.

This clonotype appeared once. The chain is built from TRBV6-5 and TRBJ2-5, with 7 positions matching TRBD1. Trimming cost V 3 bases and J 2 bases; bases outside gene matches: 6. This CDR3 region has 15 residues. Germline-derived CDR1 and CDR2 are MNHEY and SVGAGI. CDR3 in amino acids: CASSYIDRVQETQYF. The CDR3 DNA sequence: TGTGCCAGCAGTTATATCGACAGGGTGCAAGAGACCCAGTACTTC.

The chain uses TRBV20-1 and TRBJ2-7; maybe TRBD2 (7 bases). The germline CDR1 and CDR2 sequences are DFQATT and SNEGSKA (reference sequence). V dropped 3 bases and J dropped 0 bases, with 12 bases sitting between them. CDR3 length equals 14 residues. The CDR3 DNA sequence: TGCAGTGCTAGTAAGGCGGGGGCCTCCTACGAGCAGTACTTC. It translates to CSASKAGASYEQYF.

V and J are TRBV4-3 and TRBJ2-1, with D tentatively TRBD1 (6 bases). The CDR3 has 14 residues. Germline assignment: CDR1 LGHNA and CDR2 YSLEER. Deletions cut 0 bases from V and 4 bases from J, with 7 bases between. CDR3 sequence (DNA): TGCGCCAGCAGCCAAGATCAGGGGTACAATGAGCAGTTCTTC. The encoded protein is CASSQDQGYNEQFF.

J is TRBJ2-3 and V is TRBV2; D may correspond to TRBD1 or TRBD2 (5 bases each). CDR1 and CDR2 (germline): SNHLY, FYNNEI. CDR3 size: 14 residues. Deletions cut 3 bases from V and 2 bases from J, with 9 bases between. CDR3 bases: TGTGCCAGCAGTGAGAGGGGAAACACAGATACGCAGTATTTT. Protein product: CASSERGNTDTQYF.

The rearrangement joins TRBV20-1 to TRBJ1-1; D may be TRBD1 (5 bases). Germline values: CDR1 DFQATT, CDR2 SNEGSKA (reference sequence). The CDR3 has 12 residues. The V end was cut by 1 base, the J end by 5 bases, with 8 bases between. CDR3 sequence reads: CSARVGETEAFF. The CDR3 bases are TGCAGTGCTAGAGTGGGGGAGACTGAAGCTTTCTTT.

As DNA, the CDR3 is TGTGCCAGTAGTGAGGGACAGGCTGAAGCTTTCTTT. Protein product: CASSEGQAEAFF. The V and J genes are TRBV24-1 and TRBJ1-1; 8 bases agree with TRBD1. J lost 6 bases, V lost 11 bases, and 7 bases had no gene match. Germline values: CDR1 KGHDR, CDR2 SFDVKD. The CDR3 extends over 12 amino acids.

The chain is built from TRBV2 and TRBJ2-1, with 12 bases fitting TRBD2. Losses at the gene ends were 6 bases for V and 7 bases for J; bases not matched to a gene: 7. CDR1 is SNHLY, CDR2 FYNNEI, per germline. The CDR3 contains 15 residues. CDR3 nucleotides: TGTGCCAGCAGAAAGACTAGCGGGGGTGGTAATGAGCAGTTCTTC. The encoded protein is CASRKTSGGGNEQFF.